Below are 12 T cell receptor beta chains sequenced from a single sample in a study of blood T cell repertoires in COVID-19. Profiling relied on immunoSEQ multiplex PCR, and the TCRdb table lists in-frame clones only, not all of them. The table includes around 390,000 clones, about 87% detected once. The sequenced sample consisted of PBMCs or T cells enriched from blood (not recorded which). These receptors came from a woman in her forties or fifties who had recovered from COVID-19.

The J gene is TRBJ1-5, the V gene TRBV5-5, with D maybe TRBD1 (6 bases). Germline-derived CDR1 and CDR2 are SGHKS and YYEKEE (reference sequence). V lost 0 bases to trimming and J lost 7 bases, with 8 bases between them. CDR3 length equals 13 residues. The CDR3 spells CASSLDGGQPQHF. Written as DNA, the CDR3 is TGTGCCAGCAGCTTGGATGGGGGCCAGCCCCAGCATTTT.

This rearrangement joins TRBV3-1 (or the pseudogene TRBV3-2) to TRBJ1-1; the match to TRBD1 covers 8 bases. V gave up 0 bases and J gave up 5 bases; unmatched junction bases: 5. The CDR3 is 15 residues long. Germline V gene sequence: CDR1 LGHDT, CDR2 YNNKEL (reference sequence). The chain's CDR3 is CASSQEGRGQTEAFF. The CDR3 DNA reads TGTGCCAGCAGCCAAGAGGGCAGGGGGCAGACTGAAGCTTTCTTT.

The chain is built from TRBV9 and TRBJ1-2; the D is unclear. There are 14 residues in the CDR3. Trimming left V 3 bases short and J 8 bases short, with 17 bases between. The V gene's germline CDR1 is SGDLS and CDR2 YYNGEE. The CDR3 here is CASSAAYETEGYTF. CDR3 DNA sequence: TGTGCCAGCAGCGCTGCGTATGAGACGGAGGGCTACACCTTC.

This clone was seen just once. V and J are TRBV9 and TRBJ1-3, with TRBD1 as a possible D gene (5 bases). The V gene lost 0 bases and the J gene lost 0 bases, with 13 bases spanning the gap. There are 17 residues in the CDR3. The germline gives CDR1 SGDLS, CDR2 YYNGEE. As DNA, the CDR3 is TGTGCCAGCAGCGTAGGAACAGGCTACGCCTCTGGAAACACCATATATTTT. This encodes CASSVGTGYASGNTIYF. Full variable domain (missing parts from reference TRBV9 and TRBJ1-3): DSGVTQTPKHLITATGQRVTLRCSPRSGDLSVYWYQQSLDQGLQFLIQYYNGEERAKGNILERFSAQQFPDLHSELNLSSLELGDSALYFCASSVGTGYASGNTIYFGEGSWLTVV.

V usage is TRBV19 and J usage is TRBJ1-1; D perhaps matches TRBD1 (6 bases). The CDR3 contains 14 residues. Germline loops: CDR1 LNHDA, CDR2 SQIVND (reference sequence). Trimming left V 8 bases short and J 4 bases short, with 17 bases between. The CDR3 sequence: CASLKRGRVTEAFF. CDR3 coding DNA: TGTGCCAGTTTAAAGCGGGGGCGAGTCACTGAAGCTTTCTTT.

Worth noting for this clone: Other DNA sequences from this sample encode an identical CDR3 as well. The V and J genes are TRBV13 and TRBJ2-5, with 8 bases lining up with TRBD2. CDR1 and CDR2 (germline): PRHDT, FYEKMQ (reference sequence). The CDR3 is made up of 15 amino acids. V gave up 0 bases and J gave up 5 bases; unmatched junction bases: 5. CDR3 region: CASSLGGGAGETQYF. The CDR3 nucleotides are TGTGCCAGCAGCTTAGGCGGGGGGGCTGGGGAGACCCAGTACTTC. The whole variable domain, remainder taken from reference TRBV13 and TRBJ2-5, is AAGVIQSPRHLIKEKRETATLKCYPIPRHDTVYWYQQGPGQDPQFLISFYEKMQSDKGSIPDRFSAQQFSDYHSELNMSSLELGDSALYFCASSLGGGAGETQYFGPGTRLLVL.

The chain recombines TRBV5-4 with TRBJ1-2; tentatively, D is TRBD1 (5 bases). The CDR3 runs 13 residues. V was pared by 4 bases and J by 3 bases, with 10 bases between. In germline, CDR1 is SGHNT, CDR2 YYREEE (reference sequence). The CDR3 protein is CASSPRTHYGYTF. The CDR3, as DNA: TGTGCCAGCAGCCCTCGGACACACTATGGCTACACCTTC.

The chain carries TRBV11-3 and TRBJ1-1, with D perhaps TRBD1 (6 bases). This CDR3 region has 13 residues. The germline V gene encodes CDR1 SGHNT and CDR2 YENEEA. V was clipped by 2 bases and J by 3 bases, with 7 bases between them. Here the CDR3 DNA reads TGTGCCAGCAGCTTATACAGGGACACTGAAGCTTTCTTT. Amino acid sequence: CASSLYRDTEAFF.

The chain combines TRBV2 with TRBJ1-2, with no clear D. The V end was cut by 7 bases, the J end by 2 bases, with 17 bases between. Germline V gives CDR1 SNHLY, CDR2 FYNNEI. CDR3 size: 15 residues. CDR3: CASKETAVANYGYTF. The DNA of the CDR3 is TGTGCCAGCAAAGAAACAGCGGTGGCCAACTATGGCTACACCTTC.

The V gene is TRBV7-2, the J gene TRBJ1-2, with D maybe TRBD1 (6 bases). Germline V CDR1 and CDR2: SGHTA, FQGNSA. V shed 0 bases and J shed 4 bases, with 15 bases lying between them. This CDR3 has 16 residues. The CDR3 nucleotides are TGTGCCAGCAGCTTAGCAGACAGGCCTACCGTCTATGGCTACACCTTC. This gives the protein CASSLADRPTVYGYTF.

The CDR3 DNA reads TGTGCCAGCAGTAACACAGCTCCTGGAAACACCATATATTTT. Protein: CASSNTAPGNTIYF. The gene calls are TRBV2 and TRBJ1-3; D ambiguous. Trimming left V 5 bases short and J 2 bases short, with 10 bases between. CDR1 is SNHLY and CDR2 is FYNNEI in the germline V gene. The CDR3 loop spans 14 amino acids.

V is TRBV10-3 and J is TRBJ1-6, with a possible D match to TRBD1 (5 bases). The CDR3 length is 12 residues. The germline V gene has CDR1 ENHRY and CDR2 SYGVKD. The V gene lost 6 bases and the J gene lost 7 bases, with 7 bases spanning the gap. CDR3 bases: TGTGCCATCAGCAGGGAAAATTCACCCCTCCACTTT. Amino acid sequence: CAISRENSPLHF.